The 5 T cell receptor beta chains in this list originate from one sample, sequenced in a study of blood T cell repertoires in COVID-19. Measured with immunoSEQ multiplex PCR; TCRdb has only the in-frame clones, and not every one. The sample includes about 270,000 clones, around nine tenths seen only once; the top ten take roughly 8%. The sample taken for sequencing was peripheral blood. The source of these receptors is a middle-aged man with active or convalescent COVID-19.

The chain employs TRBV2 and TRBJ2-3; 8 nucleotides align to TRBD2. The CDR3 is 14 amino acids. V shed 3 bases, J shed 8 bases, and the junction held 7 bases outside the gene matches. Germline assignment: CDR1 SNHLY and CDR2 FYNNEI. The CDR3 reads CASSDSGSGGTQYF. For the CDR3, the DNA is TGTGCCAGCAGTGATAGTGGGAGCGGGGGTACGCAGTATTTT.

J is TRBJ1-1 and V is TRBV11-3; TRBD1 is a possible D gene (5 bases). Germline values: CDR1 SGHNT, CDR2 YENEEA. The CDR3 is 15 amino acids. V was trimmed by 2 bases and J by 0 bases, leaving 10 bases between them. CDR3 nucleotides: TGTGCCAGCAGCTTATCAGGGTCTTTGAACACTGAAGCTTTCTTT. It yields the protein CASSLSGSLNTEAFF.

The chain employs TRBV24-1 and TRBJ1-5; maybe TRBD1 (5 bases). The germline V gene encodes CDR1 KGHDR and CDR2 SFDVKD. The V end lost 5 bases, the J end lost 4 bases, and 14 bases lay between the germline ends. The length of the CDR3 is 15 residues. CDR3 bases: TGTGCCACCAGTGCCGAGGGGAGGAATAATCAGCCCCAGCATTTT. It specifies CATSAEGRNNQPQHF.

The chain joins TRBV2 to TRBJ2-5; the D gene is possibly TRBD1 (6 bases). CDR1 and CDR2 from the germline V gene are SNHLY and FYNNEI. The CDR3 extends over 13 amino acids. Trimming shortened V by 3 bases and J by 3 bases, and 8 bases separated the two germline ends. CDR3 region: CASSERTEETQYF. In DNA, the CDR3 is TGTGCCAGCAGTGAGAGGACAGAAGAGACCCAGTACTTC.

V usage is TRBV6-5 and J usage is TRBJ1-2, with TRBD1 identical over 7 bases. CDR1 is MNHEY, CDR2 SVGAGI, per germline. Losses at the gene ends were 6 bases for V and 7 bases for J; bases not matched to a gene: 5. CDR3 length: 12 amino acids. DNA for the CDR3: TGTGCCAGCAGACCTCGACAGGGTGGCTACACCTTC. It codes for CASRPRQGGYTF.